These 29 T cell receptor beta chains share one sample of origin, sequenced in a study of T cell responses to AZD1222 COVID-19 vaccine. Sequenced by immunoSEQ multiplex PCR; TCRdb stores in-frame clones only, minus some. Of just under 150,000 clones listed, roughly 87% are singletons. Specimen: peripheral blood, collected 28 days after the second AZD1222 dose. These receptors were obtained from an adult who received the AZD1222 COVID-19 vaccine.

The rearrangement links TRBV10-3 to TRBJ1-1, with 8 bases lining up with TRBD1. Trimming at V came to 0 bases and at J to 1 base, leaving 13 bases not matched to a gene. Germline CDR1 ENHRY, CDR2 SYGVKD. The CDR3 covers 19 residues. The CDR3 bases are TGTGCCATCAGTGAGTCTGGACAGGGAGATTTTCGTGGGAACACTGAAGCTTTCTTT. Its translation: CAISESGQGDFRGNTEAFF.

This clone was found a few times. The chain has TRBV23-1 and TRBJ1-5; TRBD1 is a possible D gene (5 bases). TRBV23-1 is labeled an ORF, and its function is uncertain. The CDR3 is 17 residues long. Between the trimmed V and J ends, which lost 2 bases and 1 base, there was a span of 15 bases. CDR3 coding DNA: TGCGCCAGCAGTCAAAGGGCCAACGGGGGAAGCAATCAGCCCCAGCATTTT. Residues: CASSQRANGGSNQPQHF.

This chain joins TRBV18 and TRBJ2-5; 7 bases are a match to TRBD1. Germline loops: CDR1 KGHSH, CDR2 LQKENI. This CDR3 spans 15 amino acids. J lost 5 bases, V lost 6 bases, and 12 bases had no gene match. CDR3 coding DNA: TGTGCCAGCTCGAGATCCTCGGGACAGAGGGAGACCCAGTACTTC. Amino acid sequence: CASSRSSGQRETQYF. Full variable domain (rest looked up from reference TRBV18 and TRBJ2-5): NAGVMQNPRHLVRRRGQEARLRCSPMKGHSHVYWYRQLPEEGLKFMVYLQKENIIDESGMPKERFSAEFPKEGPSILRIQQVVRGDSAAYFCASSRSSGQRETQYFGPGTRLLVL.

This sequence joins TRBV5-6 and TRBJ1-1, with unresolved D. V lost 6 bases, J lost 6 bases, and 18 bases lay in between. Per the germline V gene, CDR1 is SGHDT and CDR2 is YYEEEE. The CDR3 spans 14 residues. CDR3 DNA sequence: TGTGCCAGCAATGGGAGAAGGGCGTTCTCTGAAGCTTTCTTT. It translates to CASNGRRAFSEAFF.

This chain connects TRBV7-2 to TRBJ2-7; TRBD1 might be the D (5 bases). The CDR3 contains 14 residues. V gave up 1 base and J gave up 4 bases, with 11 bases separating them. The germline CDR1 and CDR2 sequences are SGHTA and FQGNSA. CDR3 in amino acids: CASSLGPQGYEQYF. CDR3 DNA sequence: TGTGCCAGCAGCTTAGGTCCCCAGGGTTACGAGCAGTACTTC.

The rearrangement uses TRBV7-9 and TRBJ2-7; 7 bases are a match to TRBD2. Looked up from germline, CDR1 is SEHNR and CDR2 is FQNEAQ (reference sequence). The trim removed 5 bases at V and 5 bases at J, leaving 12 bases unmatched. CDR3 length: 15 amino acids. CDR3 bases: TGTGCCAGCAGCCCCCAGGGAGGGGCCCTCGACGAGCAGTACTTC. Amino acid sequence: CASSPQGGALDEQYF.

The chain has TRBV7-9 and TRBJ1-1; 9 nucleotides align to TRBD1. Germline values: CDR1 SEHNR, CDR2 FQNEAQ (reference sequence). The CDR3 has 15 amino acids. J was trimmed by 5 bases and V by 5 bases; bases with no gene match: 9. CDR3 sequence (DNA): TGTGCCAGCAGCATTCAGACAGGGGGTCAAACTGAAGCTTTCTTT. Its protein is CASSIQTGGQTEAFF.

The chain is built from TRBV2 and TRBJ2-7; the match to TRBD2 covers 10 bases. Germline CDR1 SNHLY, CDR2 FYNNEI. V gave up 5 bases and J gave up 7 bases; unmatched junction bases: 11. This CDR3 comprises 15 residues. CDR3 protein: CASSPGSGRAGEQYF. The CDR3 DNA reads TGTGCCAGCAGTCCCGGGAGCGGGAGGGCCGGTGAGCAGTACTTC.

The chain is built from TRBV3-1 (or the pseudogene TRBV3-2) and TRBJ1-4; the D gene is possibly TRBD1 (6 bases). Germline CDR1 and CDR2: LGHDT and YNNKEL (reference sequence). The CDR3 runs 14 residues. V gave up 1 base and J gave up 8 bases, with 11 bases separating them. CDR3 nucleotides: TGTGCCAGCAGCCAAGTCTCCGGGACAGAAAAACTGTTTTTT. Protein: CASSQVSGTEKLFF.

This sequence joins TRBV6-1 and TRBJ1-2; 7 bases fit TRBD1. CDR3 length equals 17 residues. J lost 2 bases, V lost 2 bases, and 11 bases had no gene match. CDR1 and CDR2 (germline): MNHNS, SASEGT. The CDR3 region has the DNA TGTGCCAGCAGTGAACAGAGGGGGCTGACATCAAACTATGGCTACACCTTC. It codes for CASSEQRGLTSNYGYTF.

V is TRBV9 and J is TRBJ1-4, with 7 bases lining up with TRBD1. The germline CDR1 and CDR2 sequences are SGDLS and YYNGEE. The junction had 7 bases not matched to a gene; V was cut back by 4 bases and J by 4 bases. The CDR3 length is 15 residues. This CDR3 reads CASSPQDRLNEKLFF. The CDR3 nucleotides read TGTGCCAGCAGCCCTCAGGACAGGCTTAATGAAAAACTGTTTTTT.

The rearrangement uses TRBV7-9 and TRBJ2-1; 16 bases align to TRBD2. Germline V gives CDR1 SEHNR, CDR2 FQNEAQ (reference sequence). The V and J ends lost 3 bases and 8 bases, in that order; junction bases with no gene match: 13. The CDR3 length is 19 residues. CDR3 region: CASSFPRGTSGRALDEQFF. Here the CDR3 DNA reads TGTGCCAGCAGCTTTCCAAGGGGGACTAGCGGGAGGGCCTTGGATGAGCAGTTCTTC.

V gene TRBV21-1 combines with J gene TRBJ1-1. TRBV21-1 is flagged as a pseudogene. This CDR3 comprises 13 residues. This CDR3 is CASHLGFDTEAFF. The CDR3 coding sequence is TGTGCCAGCCACCTGGGGTTCGACACTGAAGCTTTCTTT.

In regard to this clone: The germline gene is not matched at one end of the junction; a read error may be the cause. CDR3 in amino acids: CASSLPPRGF. CDR3 coding DNA: TGTGCCAGCAGTTTACCGCCACGAGGGTTT. The genes are TRBV27 and TRBJ1-1; D uncertain. This CDR3 spans 10 amino acids. Germline CDR1 is MNHEY and CDR2 is SMNVEV (reference sequence).

The chain joins TRBV9 to TRBJ1-1; maybe TRBD1 (6 bases). The germline V gene encodes CDR1 SGDLS and CDR2 YYNGEE. The CDR3 is 13 amino acids. Between the trimmed V and J ends, which lost 5 bases and 1 base, there was a span of 9 bases. In DNA form, the CDR3 reads TGTGCCAGCAGGTCAGGGGAGAACACTGAAGCTTTCTTT. Its protein product is CASRSGENTEAFF.

The chain uses TRBV4-1 and TRBJ2-1; TRBD1 matches 11 bases. From germline, CDR1 is MGHRA and CDR2 YSYEKL. This CDR3 has 19 amino acids. V trimming: 3 bases; J trimming: 6 bases; junction bases outside the gene matches: 16. The CDR3 reads CASSQHPTRTGGAGNEQFF. CDR3 DNA sequence: TGCGCCAGCAGCCAGCACCCCACGAGGACAGGGGGCGCAGGCAATGAGCAGTTCTTC.

V gene TRBV12-5 combines with J gene TRBJ1-2; no clear D gene. Germline V lookup: CDR1 LGHNT, CDR2 FRNRAP. The CDR3 is made up of 15 amino acids. Deletions cut 0 bases from V and 4 bases from J, with 12 bases between. CDR3 bases: TGTGCTAGTGGTTTGGTAAGCAGACACTCCTATGGCTACACCTTC. Encoded protein: CASGLVSRHSYGYTF.

The genes are TRBV30 and TRBJ1-4; unclear D gene. The V and J ends lost 2 bases and 3 bases respectively, with 7 bases between them. Germline-derived CDR1 and CDR2 are GTSNPN and SVGIG (reference sequence). The CDR3 spans 13 residues. The CDR3: CAWSSQSNEKLFF. CDR3 sequence (DNA): TGTGCCTGGAGTTCACAGTCTAATGAAAAACTGTTTTTT.

The chain uses TRBV28 and TRBJ1-1, with unresolved D. Germline assignment: CDR1 MDHEN and CDR2 SYDVKM. CDR3 length equals 15 residues. Trimming pared 4 bases from V and 5 bases from J, leaving 17 bases between. CDR3 in amino acids: CASSSSPLFNTEAFF. The CDR3 coding sequence is TGTGCCAGCAGTTCGTCGCCCCTTTTCAATACTGAAGCTTTCTTT.

CDR3 nucleotide sequence: TGTGCCACCAGCGAAGGGACTAGCGGCTCCTACGAGCAGTACTTC. Translated: CATSEGTSGSYEQYF. This rearrangement joins TRBV15 to TRBJ2-7; TRBD2 matches 11 bases. Germline V gene data show CDR1 as LNHNV and CDR2 as YYDKDF (reference sequence). Trimming at V came to 5 bases and at J to 0 bases, leaving 3 bases not matched to a gene. This CDR3 comprises 15 residues.

The V call is TRBV28, the J call TRBJ1-6, with 9 positions matching TRBD1. Germline values: CDR1 MDHEN, CDR2 SYDVKM. V gave up 5 bases and J gave up 6 bases; unmatched junction bases: 5. This CDR3 is 15 amino acids long. The CDR3 sequence is CASSADRGSNSPLHF. For the CDR3, the DNA is TGTGCCAGCAGTGCGGACAGGGGAAGTAATTCACCCCTCCACTTT.

The chain employs TRBV18 and TRBJ1-6, with unresolved D. V lost 2 bases and J lost 8, with 13 bases in between. Germline CDR1 and CDR2: KGHSH and LQKENI. The CDR3 is made up of 15 amino acids. DNA for the CDR3: TGTGCCAGCTCACCAAATGGGCCCCCGGATTCACCCCTCCACTTT. This sequence encodes CASSPNGPPDSPLHF.

The V gene is TRBV15, the J gene TRBJ2-7, with D hard to call. Germline CDR1 is LNHNV and CDR2 is YYDKDF (reference sequence). V lost 0 bases, J lost 4 bases, and 13 bases lay in between. The CDR3 totals 15 residues. The chain's CDR3 is CATSRDPPFGYEQYF. The CDR3 DNA is TGTGCCACCAGCAGAGATCCCCCCTTTGGATACGAGCAGTACTTC.

This chain uses TRBV23-1 with TRBJ1-3; no clear D gene. TRBV23-1 is recorded as an ORF, its role being uncertain. This CDR3 is 17 amino acids long. The V end lost 6 bases, the J end lost 0 bases, and 18 bases lay between the germline ends. CDR3 sequence (DNA): TGCGCCAGCAGCCCTTTTTACCCGGTCATCTCTGGAAACACCATATATTTT. The encoded protein is CASSPFYPVISGNTIYF.

This chain links TRBV6-5 with TRBJ2-5; TRBD1 might be the D (6 bases). V shed 6 bases and J shed 7 bases, with 15 bases lying between them. CDR1 and CDR2 from the germline V gene are MNHEY and SVGAGI. This CDR3 has 13 amino acids. In DNA, the CDR3 is TGTGCCAGCAGCCAGACAGGAATATGGACCCAGTACTTC. Protein: CASSQTGIWTQYF.

The chain carries TRBV2 and TRBJ2-5, with 9 bases aligning to TRBD2. This CDR3 region has 19 residues. CDR1 is SNHLY and CDR2 is FYNNEI in the germline V gene. V lost 6 bases, J lost 2 bases, and 19 bases stayed unmatched. The CDR3: CASRAYAYGLARIQETQYF. The CDR3 coding sequence is TGTGCCAGCAGGGCCTACGCTTATGGACTAGCGAGAATACAAGAGACCCAGTACTTC.

This chain joins TRBV4-2 and TRBJ2-1, with 14 bases matching TRBD2. The V gene's germline CDR1 is LGHNA and CDR2 YNFKEQ. The CDR3 covers 19 residues. V gave up 1 base and J gave up 3 bases; unmatched junction bases: 8. The CDR3 coding sequence is TGTGCCAGCAGCCAAGCGGGACTAGCGGGAGCTGGCTACTACAATGAGCAGTTCTTC. This gives the protein CASSQAGLAGAGYYNEQFF.

The J gene is TRBJ2-7, the V gene TRBV30, with unresolved D. The CDR3 consists of 12 residues. Per the germline V gene, CDR1 is GTSNPN and CDR2 is SVGIG (reference sequence). V was shortened by 1 base and J by 3 bases, with 7 bases between the two germline ends. CDR3 DNA: TGTGCCTGGAGTGGTATCAACTACGAGCAGTACTTC. Encoded protein: CAWSGINYEQYF.

This rearrangement joins TRBV27 to TRBJ2-7; 15 bases are a match to TRBD2. This CDR3 is 15 amino acids long. Germline trimming cut 4 bases from V and 5 bases from J; bases unmatched to any gene: 3. Germline CDR1 and CDR2: MNHEY and SMNVEV (reference sequence). CDR3 DNA: TGTGCCAGCAGTTCCGGGACTAGCGGGAGGAACGAGCAGTACTTC. Protein: CASSSGTSGRNEQYF.